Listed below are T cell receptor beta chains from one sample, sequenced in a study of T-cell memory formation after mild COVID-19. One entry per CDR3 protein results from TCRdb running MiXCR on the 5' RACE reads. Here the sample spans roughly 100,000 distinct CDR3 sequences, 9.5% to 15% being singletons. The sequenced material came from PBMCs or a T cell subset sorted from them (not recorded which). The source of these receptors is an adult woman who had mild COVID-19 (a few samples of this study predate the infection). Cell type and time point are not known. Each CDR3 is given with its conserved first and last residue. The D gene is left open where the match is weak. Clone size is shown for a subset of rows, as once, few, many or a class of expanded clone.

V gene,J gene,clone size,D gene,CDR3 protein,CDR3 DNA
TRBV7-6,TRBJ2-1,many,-,CASSSGKHNEQFF,TGTGCCAGCAGCTCCGGGAAGCACAATGAGCAGTTCTTC
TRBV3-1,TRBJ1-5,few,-,CASSQDFGHQPQHF,TGTGCCAGCAGCCAAGATTTCGGACATCAGCCCCAGCATTTT
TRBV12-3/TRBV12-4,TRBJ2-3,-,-,CASSFSAETDTQYF,TGTGCCAGCAGTTTCTCCGCGGAAACAGATACGCAGTATTTT
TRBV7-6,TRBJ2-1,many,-,CASSRAGAYNEQFF,TGTGCCAGCAGTAGAGCAGGAGCCTACAATGAGCAGTTCTTC
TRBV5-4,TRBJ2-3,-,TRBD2,CASSLEGLAATDTQYF,TGTGCCAGCAGCTTGGAGGGACTAGCGGCCACAGATACGCAGTATTTT
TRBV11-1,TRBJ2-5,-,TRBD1,CASSFPGQGDQETQYF,TGTGCCAGCAGCTTTCCGGGACAGGGGGATCAAGAGACCCAGTACTTC
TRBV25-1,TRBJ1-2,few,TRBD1,CASRDRARGYTF,TGTGCCAGCAGGGACAGGGCTCGGGGCTACACCTTC
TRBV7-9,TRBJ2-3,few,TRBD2,CASSKTISGVTDTQYF,TGTGCCAGCAGCAAAACGATTAGCGGGGTCACAGATACGCAGTATTTT
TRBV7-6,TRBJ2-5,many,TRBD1,CASSVHTGGETQYF,TGTGCCAGCAGCGTCCATACAGGGGGAGAGACCCAGTACTTC
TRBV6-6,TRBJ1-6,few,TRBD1,CASSYHSDFRDRGRSPLHF,TGTGCCAGCAGTTACCACTCTGATTTCCGGGACAGGGGGCGATCACCCCTCCACTTT
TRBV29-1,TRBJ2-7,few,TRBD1,CSVETGQVYEQYF,TGCAGCGTTGAGACCGGACAGGTCTACGAGCAGTACTTC
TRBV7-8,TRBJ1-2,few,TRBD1,CASSLGDRSLLYGYTF,TGTGCCAGCAGCTTAGGGGACAGGTCCTTACTGTATGGCTACACCTTC
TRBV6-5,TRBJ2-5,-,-,CAGTSGGGRGKLQTQYF,TGTGCCGGGACGAGCGGGGGCGGCAGGGGGAAACTACAGACCCAGTACTTC
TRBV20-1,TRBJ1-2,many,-,CSALDYHRTSYGYTF,TGCAGTGCTCTAGACTACCACAGGACTTCCTATGGCTACACCTTC
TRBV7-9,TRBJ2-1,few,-,CASSSGPTYNEQFF,TGTGCCAGCAGCTCGGGCCCTACCTACAATGAGCAGTTCTTC
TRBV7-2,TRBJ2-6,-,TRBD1,CASSLIWDREYSGANVLTF,TGTGCCAGCAGCTTAATCTGGGACAGGGAGTACTCTGGGGCCAACGTCCTGACTTTC
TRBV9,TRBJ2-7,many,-,CASSVGDSYEQYF,TGTGCCAGCAGCGTCGGTGACTCCTACGAGCAGTACTTC
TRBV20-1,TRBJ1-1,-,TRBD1,CSARVTGDGTEAFF,TGCAGTGCTAGAGTCACAGGGGATGGCACTGAAGCTTTCTTT
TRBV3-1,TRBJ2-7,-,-,CASSQDGQQSSYEQYF,TGTGCCAGCAGCCAAGATGGCCAGCAAAGCTCCTACGAGCAGTACTTC
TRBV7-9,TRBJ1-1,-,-,CASSFGGVNTEAFF,TGTGCCAGCAGCTTTGGAGGGGTGAACACTGAAGCTTTCTTT
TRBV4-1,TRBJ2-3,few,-,CASSQGSPSTDTQYF,TGCGCCAGCAGCCAGGGATCGCCTAGCACAGATACGCAGTATTTT
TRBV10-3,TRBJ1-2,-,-,CAISELGSRNYGYTF,TGTGCCATCAGTGAACTGGGCAGTAGAAACTATGGCTACACCTTC
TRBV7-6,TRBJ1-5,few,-,CASSLGTAIDQPQHF,TGTGCCAGCAGCTTAGGGACGGCTATTGACCAGCCCCAGCATTTT
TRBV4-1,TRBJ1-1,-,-,CASSQGVHTEAFF,TGCGCCAGCAGCCAAGGGGTCCACACTGAAGCTTTCTTT
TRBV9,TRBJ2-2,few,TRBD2,CASSVASAGGGTGELFF,TGTGCCAGCAGCGTAGCTTCGGCGGGAGGAGGCACCGGGGAGCTGTTTTTT
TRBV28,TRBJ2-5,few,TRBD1,CASSWGQDGILWETQYF,TGTGCCAGCAGTTGGGGACAGGATGGAATTCTGTGGGAGACCCAGTACTTC
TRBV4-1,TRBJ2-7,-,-,CASSHGGSYEQYF,TGCGCCAGCAGCCACGGAGGTTCCTACGAGCAGTACTTC
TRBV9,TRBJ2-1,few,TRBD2,CASSVWAGGGSYNEQFF,TGTGCCAGCAGCGTTTGGGCGGGAGGGGGCTCCTACAATGAGCAGTTCTTC
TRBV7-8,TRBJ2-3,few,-,CASSLEGASTDTQYF,TGTGCCAGCAGCTTAGAGGGCGCTAGCACAGATACGCAGTATTTT
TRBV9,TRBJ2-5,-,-,CASSIRGLGETQYF,TGTGCCAGCAGCATACGAGGACTGGGGGAGACCCAGTACTTC
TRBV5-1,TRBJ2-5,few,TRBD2,CASSPGLAGGSETQYF,TGCGCCAGCAGCCCGGGACTAGCGGGAGGTTCGGAGACCCAGTACTTC
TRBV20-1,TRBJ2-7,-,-,CSATGYFYEQYF,TGCAGTGCTACAGGGTATTTCTACGAGCAGTACTTC
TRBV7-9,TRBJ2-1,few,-,CASSSGTAGRGQFF,TGTGCCAGCAGCTCCGGGACTGCCGGGCGTGGGCAGTTCTTC
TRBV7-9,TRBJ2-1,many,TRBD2,CASSHLETGLAGGAGEQFF,TGTGCCAGCAGCCATTTAGAGACGGGACTAGCGGGGGGAGCTGGTGAGCAGTTCTTC
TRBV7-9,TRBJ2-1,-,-,CASSLTLFGVHEQFF,TGTGCCAGCAGCTTAACACTTTTTGGGGTCCATGAGCAGTTCTTC
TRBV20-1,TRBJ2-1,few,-,CSARSPRDLTYAEQFF,TGCAGTGCTAGATCCCCCCGGGATCTAACCTATGCTGAGCAGTTCTTC
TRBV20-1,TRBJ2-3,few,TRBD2,CSASGLAGVVFYADTQYF,TGCAGTGCATCGGGACTAGCGGGAGTAGTTTTTTACGCAGATACGCAGTATTTT
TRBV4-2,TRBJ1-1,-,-,CASSQVDSANTEAFF,TGTGCCAGCAGCCAAGTAGACTCCGCGAACACTGAAGCTTTCTTT
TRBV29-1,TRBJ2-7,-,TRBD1,CSVEATRQGIGPYEQYF,TGCAGCGTTGAAGCTACTCGACAGGGGATTGGGCCCTACGAGCAGTACTTC
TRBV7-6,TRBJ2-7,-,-,CASSWREDPTYEQYF,TGTGCCAGCAGCTGGCGGGAAGACCCGACCTACGAGCAGTACTTC
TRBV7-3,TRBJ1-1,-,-,CASSLTLGENTEAFF,TGTGCCAGCAGCTTAACGTTGGGAGAGAACACTGAAGCTTTCTTT
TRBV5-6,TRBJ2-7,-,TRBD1,CASSPGTDSYEQYF,TGTGCCAGCAGCCCCGGGACAGACTCCTACGAGCAGTACTTC
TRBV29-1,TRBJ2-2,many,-,CSVEEGANTGELFF,TGCAGCGTTGAAGAAGGGGCAAACACCGGGGAGCTGTTTTTT
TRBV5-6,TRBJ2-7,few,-,CASSLSGGSYEQYF,TGTGCCAGCAGCCTCTCTGGGGGCTCCTACGAGCAGTACTTC
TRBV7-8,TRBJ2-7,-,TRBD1,CASSADRGLYDEQYF,TGTGCCAGCAGCGCCGACAGGGGGCTTTACGACGAGCAGTACTTC
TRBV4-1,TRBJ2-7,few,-,CASSPTFIGTVNEQYF,TGCGCCAGCAGCCCCACTTTCATCGGTACGGTCAACGAGCAGTACTTC
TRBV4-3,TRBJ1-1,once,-,CASSHQRSTEAFF,TGCGCCAGCAGCCACCAGAGAAGCACTGAAGCTTTCTTT
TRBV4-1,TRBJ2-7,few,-,CASSRGGTPAYEQYF,TGCGCCAGCAGCCGGGGCGGGACACCAGCCTACGAGCAGTACTTC
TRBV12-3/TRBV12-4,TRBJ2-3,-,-,CASNPGGGVKYF,TGTGCCAGCAACCCCGGGGGCGGGGTAAAGTATTTT
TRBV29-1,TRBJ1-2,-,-,CSARGGSGDGYTF,TGCAGCGCACGTGGGGGAAGTGGGGATGGCTACACCTTC
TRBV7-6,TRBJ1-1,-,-,CASSSTPATEAFF,TGTGCCAGCAGCTCCACTCCCGCCACTGAAGCTTTCTTT
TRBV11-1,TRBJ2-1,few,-,CASSLVRTASSYNEQFF,TGTGCCAGCAGCTTAGTCAGGACAGCGAGCTCCTACAATGAGCAGTTCTTC
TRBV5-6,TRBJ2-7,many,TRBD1,CASSSDRASYEQYF,TGTGCCAGCAGCTCGGACAGGGCGAGCTACGAGCAGTACTTC
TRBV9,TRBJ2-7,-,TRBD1,CASSVDGQATYEQYF,TGTGCCAGCAGCGTAGACGGACAGGCTACCTACGAGCAGTACTTC
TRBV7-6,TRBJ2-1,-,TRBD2,CASSFKRESYEQFF,TGTGCCAGCAGCTTTAAGCGGGAGTCGTATGAGCAGTTCTTC
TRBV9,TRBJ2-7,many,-,CASSQSPGSNYEQYF,TGTGCCAGCAGCCAGAGCCCCGGGAGTAACTACGAGCAGTACTTC
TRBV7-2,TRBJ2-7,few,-,CASSPPKQPYEQYF,TGTGCCAGCAGCCCCCCCAAGCAACCCTACGAGCAGTACTTC
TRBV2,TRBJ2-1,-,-,CASSEAPGRLEYYNEQFF,TGTGCCAGCAGTGAAGCTCCGGGACGATTAGAATATTACAATGAGCAGTTCTTC
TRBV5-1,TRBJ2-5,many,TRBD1,CASSSRPETGWETQYF,TGCGCCAGCAGCTCCAGGCCGGAGACAGGGTGGGAGACCCAGTACTTC
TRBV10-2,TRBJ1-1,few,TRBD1,CASTPGTGMMNTEAFF,TGCGCCAGCACTCCCGGGACAGGGATGATGAACACTGAAGCTTTCTTT